A selection of T cell receptor beta chains follows, all from one sample in a study of cytotoxic CD8 clonotypes in ibrutinib-treated CLL. The repertoire was sequenced with immunoSEQ multiplex PCR; TCRdb's copy has only in-frame clones and lacks some. This sample yields roughly 200,000 clones, of which approximately 72% are seen a single time; about an eighth belongs to the top ten. This material consisted of PBMCs, taken after 24 months of ibrutinib treatment. The receptors originated from a human donor with chronic lymphocytic leukemia. The CDR3 runs from the conserved cysteine through the conserved F or W. The D gene is left open where the match is weak. Size values are once, few and many counts, or a class for expanded clones, and some rows have none.

d_gene	abundance	v_gene	j_gene	CDR3aa	CDR3nt
.	.	TRBV18	TRBJ1-1	CASSRAQPNTEAFF	TGTGCCAGCTCACGAGCACAGCCGAACACTGAAGCTTTCTTT
.	.	TRBV4-2	TRBJ2-3	CASSQDQARGTDTQYF	TGTGCCAGCAGCCAAGATCAGGCGAGGGGTACAGATACGCAGTATTTT
.	.	TRBV5-4	TRBJ2-1	CASSLLGSGNEQFF	TGTGCCAGCAGCTTGTTGGGTTCTGGGAATGAGCAGTTCTTC
.	few	TRBV7-6	TRBJ1-2	CASSLDNYGYTF	TGTGCCAGCAGCTTGGACAATTATGGCTACACCTTC
.	.	TRBV7-9	TRBJ1-1	CASSLVGRLNTEAFF	TGTGCCAGCAGCTTAGTGGGCAGACTCAACACTGAAGCTTTCTTT
TRBD2	once	TRBV13	TRBJ2-7	CASSSTGTSGRHEQYF	TGTGCCAGCAGCTCAACCGGGACTAGCGGGAGACACGAGCAGTACTTC
.	.	TRBV4-2	TRBJ1-2	CASSQDKGTTNNYGYTF	TGTGCCAGCAGCCAAGATAAAGGGACTACTAATAACTATGGCTACACCTTC
.	few	TRBV5-4	TRBJ1-1	CASSFMTGGTEAFF	TGTGCCAGCAGCTTCATGACAGGCGGGACTGAAGCTTTCTTT
TRBD2	.	TRBV4-3	TRBJ2-5	CASSPYSAGVGETQYF	TGCGCCAGCAGCCCCTACTCAGCGGGAGTTGGAGAGACCCAGTACTTC
.	.	TRBV5-1	TRBJ2-1	CASSLVGSSRGEQFF	TGCGCCAGCAGCTTGGTTGGCTCTTCCCGGGGGGAGCAGTTCTTC
TRBD2	.	TRBV4-2	TRBJ2-7	CASSRGLAGANYEQYF	TGTGCCAGCAGCCGTGGACTAGCGGGAGCAAACTACGAGCAGTACTTC
.	.	TRBV7-9	TRBJ1-2	CASSLDGDFANYGYTF	TGTGCCAGCAGCCTCGACGGGGATTTTGCTAACTATGGCTACACCTTC
.	.	TRBV4-1	TRBJ2-7	CASSQGFLGVETSYEQYF	TGCGCCAGCAGCCAAGGGTTTTTAGGGGTGGAAACGAGCTACGAGCAGTACTTC
.	.	TRBV6-6	TRBJ1-2	CATTEGGYGYTF	TGTGCCACCACGGAGGGGGGCTATGGCTACACCTTC
TRBD2	.	TRBV27	TRBJ2-7	CASSHGAGVSFEQYF	TGTGCCAGCAGTCACGGGGCGGGAGTCTCGTTCGAGCAGTACTTC
.	.	TRBV6-6	TRBJ2-3	CASSYSGGTDTQYF	TGTGCCAGCAGTTACTCCGGGGGCACAGATACGCAGTATTTT
.	.	TRBV4-2	TRBJ2-1	CASSPVDDRKYNEQFF	TGTGCCAGCAGCCCCGTGGATGACAGGAAATACAATGAGCAGTTCTTC
.	.	TRBV5-1	TRBJ2-7	CASSQTDSYEQYF	TGCGCCAGCAGCCAGACAGACTCCTACGAGCAGTACTTC
.	.	TRBV5-1	TRBJ2-3	CASSFLTDTQYF	TGCGCCAGCAGCTTCCTCACAGATACGCAGTATTTT
TRBD1	.	TRBV18	TRBJ1-2	CASSPTGTGGDYGYTF	TGTGCCAGCTCACCCACCGGGACAGGGGGCGACTATGGCTACACCTTC
.	.	TRBV21-1	TRBJ1-3	CASSKAEEFPTGNTIYF	TGTGCCAGCAGCAAAGCCGAGGAGTTTCCTACTGGAAACACCATATATTTT
.	few	TRBV21-1	TRBJ2-1	CASLTSGGYNEQFF	TGTGCCAGCCTCACTAGCGGGGGGTACAATGAGCAGTTCTTC
TRBD1	once	TRBV18	TRBJ2-2	CASSHFPDRGNGELFF	TGTGCCAGCTCACATTTCCCGGACAGGGGTAACGGGGAGCTGTTTTTT
.	.	TRBV7-2	TRBJ1-4	CASSRLSRYSRTNEKLFF	TGTGCCAGCAGTCGTCTCTCCCGCTATAGCAGAACTAATGAAAAACTGTTTTTT
TRBD1	.	TRBV28	TRBJ1-1	CASSFGQGAFF	TGTGCCAGCAGTTTTGGACAGGGAGCTTTCTTT
.	few	TRBV5-1	TRBJ2-5	CASSLEGTPETQYF	TGCGCCAGCAGCTTGGAAGGGACACCAGAGACCCAGTACTTC
.	once	TRBV28	TRBJ2-1	CASSLGGPVSQFF	TGTGCCAGCAGTTTAGGTGGGCCGGTCTCGCAGTTCTTC
.	.	TRBV10-3	TRBJ1-2	CAISENQASYGYTF	TGTGCCATCAGTGAGAACCAGGCCAGCTATGGCTACACCTTC
.	few	TRBV5-4	TRBJ1-5	CASSLDSNQPQHF	TGTGCCAGCAGCTTGGACAGCAATCAGCCCCAGCATTTT
.	.	TRBV29-1	TRBJ2-5	CSGLRSGKQETQYF	TGCAGCGGGCTTCGGAGCGGCAAGCAAGAGACCCAGTACTTC
.	.	TRBV5-4	TRBJ2-3	CASSLGGTPADTQYF	TGTGCCAGCAGCTTGGGTGGGACTCCAGCAGATACGCAGTATTTT
TRBD2	few	TRBV27	TRBJ2-1	CASSLFGLAGSNEQFF	TGTGCCAGCAGTTTATTCGGACTAGCGGGAAGCAATGAGCAGTTCTTC